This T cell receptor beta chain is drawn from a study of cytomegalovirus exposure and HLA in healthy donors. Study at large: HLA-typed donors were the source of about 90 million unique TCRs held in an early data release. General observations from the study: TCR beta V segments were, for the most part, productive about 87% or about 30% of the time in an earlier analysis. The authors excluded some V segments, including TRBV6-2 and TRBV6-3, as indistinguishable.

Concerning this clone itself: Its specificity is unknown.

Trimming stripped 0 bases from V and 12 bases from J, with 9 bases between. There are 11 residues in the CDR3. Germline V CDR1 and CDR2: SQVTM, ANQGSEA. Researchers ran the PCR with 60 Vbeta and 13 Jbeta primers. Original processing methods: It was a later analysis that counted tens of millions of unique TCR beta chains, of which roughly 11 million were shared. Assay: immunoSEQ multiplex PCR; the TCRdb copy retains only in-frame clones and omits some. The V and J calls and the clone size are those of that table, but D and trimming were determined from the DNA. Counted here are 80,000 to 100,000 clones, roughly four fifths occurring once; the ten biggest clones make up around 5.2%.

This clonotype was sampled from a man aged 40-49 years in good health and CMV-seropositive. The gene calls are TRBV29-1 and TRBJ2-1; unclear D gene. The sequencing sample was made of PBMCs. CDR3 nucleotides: TGCAGCGTTGAAGATCACTCGGGGCAGTTCTTC. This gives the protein CSVEDHSGQFF.